One sample yielded the 4 T cell receptor beta chains listed below, sequenced in a study of post-analysis software for immune sequencing data. Whole-study findings and limits: About five TRBV segments occurring more often in patients than controls included TRBV5-6, TRBV5-1 and TRBV20-1.

Carried by the TCR beta cDNA libraries were unique molecular identifiers. Each CDR3 protein is one row after TCRdb ran MiXCR on the PCR reads. The sample contains around 200,000 distinct CDR3 sequences, approximately 28% of which appear only once. These TCRs are of unknown antigen specificity. Source material: blood. Receptors were obtained from a girl under 18 with multiple sclerosis.

V usage is TRBV7-9 and J usage is TRBJ1-6; D is ambiguous. V lost 5 bases, J lost 7 bases, and 18 bases lay in between. This CDR3 has 16 amino acids. In germline, CDR1 is SEHNR, CDR2 FQNEAQ (reference sequence). CDR3 sequence: CASSPPTGGLNSPLHF. The CDR3, as DNA: TGTGCCAGCAGCCCCCCCACTGGAGGTCTGAATTCACCCCTCCACTTT.

CDR3 loop: CASRPDQYGYNEQFF. The CDR3 region has the DNA TGTGCCAGCAGACCCGACCAGTATGGTTACAATGAGCAGTTCTTC. This sequence joins TRBV2 and TRBJ2-1; the D is unclear. CDR1 SNHLY and CDR2 FYNNEI come from the germline V gene. With 6 bases removed from V and 4 bases from J, the gap between germline ends came to 16 bases. The CDR3 is 15 residues long.

Ten or more counts support this clonotype. The rearrangement uses TRBV6-1 and TRBJ2-5, with D maybe TRBD1 (6 bases). Deletions cut 4 bases from V and 5 bases from J, with 14 bases between. The germline gives CDR1 MNHNS, CDR2 SASEGT. The CDR3 spans 14 residues. The CDR3 nucleotides are TGTGCCAGCAGTGCCCGACAGGTGTTTGAGACCCAGTACTTC. The encoded protein is CASSARQVFETQYF.

This clonotype appeared a few times. J is TRBJ1-2 and V is TRBV20-1; 8 bases line up with TRBD1. Trimming took 0 bases from V and 8 from J; bases not matched to a gene: 8. The germline CDR1 and CDR2 sequences are DFQATT and SNEGSKA (reference sequence). The CDR3 contains 14 residues. DNA for the CDR3: TGCAGTGCTAGAGACAGGACAGGGACGCGCGGCTACACCTTC. Amino acid sequence: CSARDRTGTRGYTF.